The rows below give T cell receptor beta chains drawn from one sample of a study of T-cell reconstitution after alpha-beta-depleted transplantation in children. TCRdb used MiXCR to reprocess the PCR reads, holding one entry per CDR3 protein. This table holds fewer than 1 million distinct CDR3 sequences, under 20% found once. Sequenced here: PBMCs, mostly from graft donor cells, sampled 360 days after TCRalphabeta/CD19-depleted stem cell transplant. The receptors were gathered from a male patient under 18 who had a stem cell transplant for acute lymphoblastic leukemia, so the T cells may come from the graft donor. CDR3s include the opening cysteine and the closing phenylalanine or tryptophan. A D gene is named only where the DNA matches it firmly. Not every row has a clone size; where given, it reads once, few, many or a size class.

v_call,clone_size,cdr3_length,d_call,j_call,cdr3_nt,cdr3_aa
TRBV29-1,many,12,TRBD1,TRBJ2-2,TGCAGCGTTCACAGGGGTACCGGGGAGCTGTTTTTT,CSVHRGTGELFF
TRBV12-3/TRBV12-4,.,14,TRBD1,TRBJ2-1,TGTGCCAGCAGTTCAGGGACAGGAGGGTATGAGCAGTTCTTC,CASSSGTGGYEQFF
TRBV4-1,.,16,TRBD2,TRBJ2-7,TGCACCAGCAGCCAACCTAGCGGGAGGGCCCCCTACGAGCAGTACTTC,CTSSQPSGRAPYEQYF
TRBV5-1,.,12,.,TRBJ2-1,TGCGCCAGCAGGGGGAGACTCAATGAGCAGTTCTTC,CASRGRLNEQFF
TRBV7-9,few,12,.,TRBJ1-1,TGTGCCAGCAGCCCCCGGAGCACTGAAGCTTTCTTT,CASSPRSTEAFF
TRBV5-1,.,16,.,TRBJ2-5,TGCGCCAGCAGCTTGGCCGTTCGGGTTGGAAGGGAGACCCAGTACTTC,CASSLAVRVGRETQYF
TRBV20-1,few,13,.,TRBJ1-1,TGCAGTGCCCGGAGGAGCAAGAACACTGAAGCTTTCTTT,CSARRSKNTEAFF
TRBV4-1,few,15,TRBD1,TRBJ2-1,TGCGCCAGCAGCACCCCCGGGACAGGGGTCAATGAGCAGTTCTTC,CASSTPGTGVNEQFF
TRBV6-5,.,15,TRBD1,TRBJ1-5,TGTGCCAGCAGTTCGGACAGGGGCGGATATCAGCCCCAGCATTTT,CASSSDRGGYQPQHF
TRBV14,few,14,.,TRBJ1-2,TGTGCCAGCAGCCACGTGGCCAGGGCCTTTGGCTACACCTTC,CASSHVARAFGYTF
TRBV27,.,13,.,TRBJ1-1,TGTGCCAGCAGTTTATTCGCCGGAACAGAAGCTTTCTTT,CASSLFAGTEAFF
TRBV10-3,many,16,TRBD1,TRBJ2-1,TGTGCCGCAGAGGAGAGACAGGGCCTTCATCGCGATGAGCAGTTCTTC,CAAEERQGLHRDEQFF
TRBV11-2,few,14,.,TRBJ1-1,TGTGCCAGCCAAGGGGACACCAGGAACACTGAAGCTTTCTTT,CASQGDTRNTEAFF
TRBV21-1,once,15,.,TRBJ2-2,TGTGCCAGCAGCAAAGGGGGGCTGAACACCGGGGAGCTGTTTTTT,CASSKGGLNTGELFF
TRBV6-1,.,13,.,TRBJ1-6,TGTGCCAGCACACCGGGACACTATTCACCCCTCCACTTT,CASTPGHYSPLHF
TRBV12-3/TRBV12-4,many,11,.,TRBJ1-2,TGTGCCAGCAGTTTAAATGGCTTCCCCACCTTC,CASSLNGFPTF
TRBV20-1,few,14,.,TRBJ1-2,TGCAGTGCTGTCCTTGGGTCCCTCGTATATGGCTACACCTTC,CSAVLGSLVYGYTF
TRBV5-1,few,13,.,TRBJ2-7,TGCGCCAGCAGCTTGGCCAGGTCCCGCGAGCAGTACTTC,CASSLARSREQYF
TRBV5-1,few,15,TRBD2,TRBJ2-7,TGCGCCAGCAGCTTGACTAGCGGGTACTCCTACGAGCAGTACTTC,CASSLTSGYSYEQYF
TRBV27,.,14,TRBD1,TRBJ1-6,TGTGCCAGCAATTACGGACAGGGAAATTCACCCCTCCACTTT,CASNYGQGNSPLHF
TRBV20-1,.,14,.,TRBJ2-7,TGCAGTGCTAGCCCCGTCACCCTATCCTACGAGCAGTACTTC,CSASPVTLSYEQYF
TRBV20-1,many,14,.,TRBJ2-3,TGCAGTGCTAAGGTCGATTCAAACACAGATACGCAGTATTTT,CSAKVDSNTDTQYF
TRBV11-2,few,14,.,TRBJ1-1,TGTGCCAGCAGCCCCGCTGGGTATATCACTGAAGCTTTCTTT,CASSPAGYITEAFF
TRBV6-5,many,14,TRBD1,TRBJ1-5,TGTGCCAGCAGTCACGACAGGGGTCATCAGCCCCAGCATTTT,CASSHDRGHQPQHF
TRBV12-3/TRBV12-4,many,14,TRBD1,TRBJ2-7,TGTGCCAGCAGTTTACAGGGGGCGTCCTACGAGCAGTACTTC,CASSLQGASYEQYF
TRBV9,few,14,.,TRBJ1-1,TGTGCCAGCAGCGTACAGGGAGGCGCTACTGAAGCTTTCTTT,CASSVQGGATEAFF
TRBV5-1,.,15,TRBD2,TRBJ2-7,TGCGCCAGCAGACTCGGACTAGCGGGATACTACGAGCAGTACTTC,CASRLGLAGYYEQYF
TRBV29-1,many,15,.,TRBJ2-3,TGCAGCGTTGACGGGGGCGGAATCACCGCAGATACGCAGTATTTT,CSVDGGGITADTQYF
TRBV18,few,12,.,TRBJ2-5,TGTGCCAGCTCACCACTGATGGAGACCCAGTACTTC,CASSPLMETQYF